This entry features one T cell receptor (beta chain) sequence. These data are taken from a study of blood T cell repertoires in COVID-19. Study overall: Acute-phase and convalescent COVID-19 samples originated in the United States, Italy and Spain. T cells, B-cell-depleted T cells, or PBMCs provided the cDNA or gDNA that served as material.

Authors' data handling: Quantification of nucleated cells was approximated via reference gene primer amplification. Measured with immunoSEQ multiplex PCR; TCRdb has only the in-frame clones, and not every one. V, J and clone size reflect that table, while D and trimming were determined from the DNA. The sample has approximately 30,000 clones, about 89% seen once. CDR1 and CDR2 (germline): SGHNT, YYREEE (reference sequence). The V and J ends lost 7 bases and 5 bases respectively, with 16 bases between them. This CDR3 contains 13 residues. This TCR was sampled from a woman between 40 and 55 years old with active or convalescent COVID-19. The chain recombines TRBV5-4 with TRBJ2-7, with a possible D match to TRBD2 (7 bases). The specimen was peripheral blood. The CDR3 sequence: CASAPGRGHEQYF. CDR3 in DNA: TGTGCCAGCGCCCCCGGGCGGGGGCACGAGCAGTACTTC. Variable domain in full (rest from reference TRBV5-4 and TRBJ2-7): ETGVTQSPTHLIKTRGQQVTLRCSSQSGHNTVSWYQQALGQGPQFIFQYYREEENGRGNFPPRFSGLQFPNYSSELNVNALELDDSALYLCASAPGRGHEQYFGPGTRLTVT.